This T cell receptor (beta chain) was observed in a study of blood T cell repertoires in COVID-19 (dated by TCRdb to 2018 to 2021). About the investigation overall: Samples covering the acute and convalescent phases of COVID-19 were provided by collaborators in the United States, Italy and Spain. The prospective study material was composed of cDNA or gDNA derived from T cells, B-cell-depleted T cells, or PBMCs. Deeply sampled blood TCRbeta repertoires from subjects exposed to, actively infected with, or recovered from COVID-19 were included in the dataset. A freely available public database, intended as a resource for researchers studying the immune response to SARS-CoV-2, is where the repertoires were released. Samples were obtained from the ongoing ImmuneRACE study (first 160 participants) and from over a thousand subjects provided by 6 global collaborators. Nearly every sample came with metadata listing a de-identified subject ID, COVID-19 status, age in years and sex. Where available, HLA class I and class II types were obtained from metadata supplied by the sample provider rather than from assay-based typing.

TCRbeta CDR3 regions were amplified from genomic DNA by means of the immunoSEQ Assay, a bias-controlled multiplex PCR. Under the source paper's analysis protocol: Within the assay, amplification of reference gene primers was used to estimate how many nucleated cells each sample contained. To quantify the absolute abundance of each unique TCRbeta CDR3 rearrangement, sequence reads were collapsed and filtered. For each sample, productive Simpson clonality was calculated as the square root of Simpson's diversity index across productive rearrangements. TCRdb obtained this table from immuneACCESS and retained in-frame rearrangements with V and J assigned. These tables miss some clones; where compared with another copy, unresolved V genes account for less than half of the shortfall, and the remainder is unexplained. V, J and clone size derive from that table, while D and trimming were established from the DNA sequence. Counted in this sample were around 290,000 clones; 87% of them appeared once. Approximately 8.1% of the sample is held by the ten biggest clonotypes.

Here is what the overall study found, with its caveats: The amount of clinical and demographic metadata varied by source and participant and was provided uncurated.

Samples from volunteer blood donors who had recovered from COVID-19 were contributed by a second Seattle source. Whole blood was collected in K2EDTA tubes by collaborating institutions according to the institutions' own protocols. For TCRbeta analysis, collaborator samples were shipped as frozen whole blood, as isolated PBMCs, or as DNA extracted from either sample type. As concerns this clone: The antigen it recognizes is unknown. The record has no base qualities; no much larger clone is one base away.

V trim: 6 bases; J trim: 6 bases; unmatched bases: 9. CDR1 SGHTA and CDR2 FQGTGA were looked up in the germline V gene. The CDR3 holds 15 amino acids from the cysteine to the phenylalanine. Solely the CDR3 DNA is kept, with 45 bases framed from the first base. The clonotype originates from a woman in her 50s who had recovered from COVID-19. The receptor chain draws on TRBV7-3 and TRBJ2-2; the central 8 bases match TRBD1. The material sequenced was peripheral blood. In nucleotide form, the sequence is TGTGCCAGCAGGCCCGACAGGGGACGAGCCGGGGAGCTGTTTTTT. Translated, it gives CASRPDRGRAGELFF. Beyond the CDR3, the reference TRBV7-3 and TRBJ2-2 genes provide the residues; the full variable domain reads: GAGVSQTPSNKVTEKGKYVELRCDPISGHTALYWYRQSLGQGPEFLIYFQGTGAADDSGLPNDRFFAVRPEGSVSTLKIQRTERGDSAVYLCASRPDRGRAGELFFGEGSRLTVL.